This T cell receptor (beta chain) was captured in a study of OX40 agonist ivuxolimab in advanced cancers. Turning to the overall study: Ivuxolimab was a fully human IgG2 agonistic monoclonal antibody targeting the costimulatory receptor OX40 (CD134). Intravenous ivuxolimab was administered to patients every 2 weeks at six dose levels: 0.01, 0.1, 0.3, 1.5, 3 and 10 mg/kg. Of the 50 or so patients in dose escalation, approximately 20 had hepatocellular carcinoma, about 15 had melanoma, 9 had renal cell carcinoma and 9 had head and neck cancer. In the dose-escalation cohort, 75% to 90% of patients were male, and the mean age was approximately 60 years with a range of roughly 23 to 90. The paper reports the monotherapy dose-escalation portion (N of about 54 patients) of the phase I ivuxolimab trial. Prior anti-PD-1, anti-PD-L1 or anti-CTLA-4 therapy was permitted, and approximately 40% of dose-escalation patients had received checkpoint inhibitors. Partial responses were achieved by three dose-escalation patients, of whom one had hepatocellular carcinoma and two had cutaneous melanoma. Peripheral TCRbeta sequencing aimed to test whether ivuxolimab altered TCR sequence diversity and caused clonal T-cell expansion. Study-wide findings and limitations: After ivuxolimab, CD8+ T cells had more expanded clones than CD4+ T cells on average. Low levels of normalized T-cell clonal expansion were also seen in some patients who did not respond. At doses of 0.1 to 3.0 mg/kg, clonal expansion of both CD4+ and CD8+ T cells in blood was seen between baseline and week 6. In partial responders in the 0.1-3.0 mg/kg groups, normalized peripheral clonal expansion was found to be among the lowest, especially among CD8+ T cells. The antigen specificity of the clonally expanded peripheral T cells was not determined.

Genomic DNA was isolated from the sorted cells so that the TCRbeta CDR3 region could be sequenced. TCRbeta CDR3 regions were sequenced using the immunoSEQ Assay. TCRdb took over this immuneACCESS table, retaining in-frame rearrangements with V and J assigned. Such tables are incomplete; in checked studies, under half of the missing clones stem from an unresolved V gene, and the remainder is unexplained. This sample comprises about 27,000 clones, 70% to 90% of them detected only once. The ten top clones hold roughly a fifth of the sample. Turning to this clone: The antigen this receptor binds is unknown. There are no base qualities to consult, and no much larger clone falls within one base.

V and J are truncated by 5 bases and 7 bases respectively, leaving an intervening sequence of 6 bases. Taken from cysteine to phenylalanine, the CDR3 has 12 residues. The only DNA kept is the CDR3, 36 bases in frame from the first base. Looking up the germline V gene (reference sequence) yields CDR1 MNHEY and CDR2 SMNVEV. The trial excluded patients who had a history of autoimmune disease or who were on systemic immunosuppression. Peripheral blood for TCR sequencing was collected from all dose cohorts at baseline, on cycle 4 day 1, and on cycle 7 day 1. Samples were obtained from an open-label, multicenter, first-in-human phase I dose-escalation trial of ivuxolimab. Adults with locally advanced or metastatic melanoma, renal cell, hepatocellular, or head and neck squamous cell carcinoma were enrolled in the trial. Before TCR sequencing, CD4+ T cells and CD8+ T cells from peripheral blood were sorted into separate populations.

The sequence was collected from an adult with an advanced solid tumor such as melanoma, head and neck, liver or kidney cancer. The chain is encoded by TRBV27 joined to TRBJ1-6; 6 matching bases give a weak D call of TRBD1. The sample consisted of CD4+ or CD8+ T cells sorted from blood, taken in a trial of the OX40 agonist ivuxolimab. CDR3 region: CASSTGNSPLHF. The bases are TGTGCCAGCAGTACAGGGAATTCACCCCTCCACTTT.